A single sample is the source of the 20 T cell receptor beta chains below, sequenced in a study of T-cell reconstitution after alpha-beta-depleted transplantation in children. Unique molecular identifiers were incorporated during preparation of the TCRbeta library. Via MiXCR, TCRdb re-called the PCR reads, giving one row per CDR3 protein. This table holds some 290,000 distinct CDR3 sequences, about a tenth found once. The sample was PBMCs from the stem cell graft donor, taken from the stem cell graft. All receptors derive from a human donor who donated a stem cell graft to a child with SCID.

This clonotype has a count of ten or more. The chain carries TRBV9 and TRBJ2-3; 7 bases match TRBD2. This CDR3 has 15 residues. With V trimmed by 0 bases and J by 7 bases, 8 bases remained unmatched. Germline V gene lookup returns CDR1 SGDLS and CDR2 YYNGEE. Here the CDR3 reads CASSVAGGDFYTQYF. The DNA for the CDR3 is TGTGCCAGCAGCGTAGCGGGGGGAGACTTCTATACGCAGTATTTT.

The V call is TRBV7-9, the J call TRBJ2-5; 9 bases align to TRBD1. V gave up 5 bases and J gave up 5 bases; unmatched junction bases: 9. The CDR3 runs 15 residues. The germline V gene has CDR1 SEHNR and CDR2 FQNEAQ (reference sequence). CDR3 amino acids: CASSPGQGQSETQYF. CDR3 DNA: TGTGCCAGCAGCCCCGGACAGGGGCAATCGGAGACCCAGTACTTC.

This clonotype was recorded many times. The chain is built from TRBV4-2 and TRBJ2-1, with D perhaps TRBD1 (6 bases). Germline V gene sequence: CDR1 LGHNA, CDR2 YNFKEQ. This CDR3 is 14 amino acids long. V lost 2 bases, J lost 6 bases, and 11 bases lay in between. The CDR3 loop reads CASSQSGALNEQFF. In DNA form, the CDR3 reads TGTGCCAGCAGCCAATCAGGGGCCCTCAATGAGCAGTTCTTC.

V and J are TRBV27 and TRBJ1-6; possibly TRBD1 for D (5 bases). The CDR3 covers 15 residues. Germline CDR1 MNHEY, CDR2 SMNVEV (reference sequence). Trimming pared 6 bases from V and 7 bases from J, leaving 16 bases between. CDR3 residues: CASSPWGRFNSPLHF. The CDR3, as DNA: TGTGCCAGCAGCCCCTGGGGCAGATTCAATTCACCCCTCCACTTT.

The chain uses TRBV29-1 and TRBJ2-5, with 8 bases matching TRBD1. The CDR3 has 15 amino acids. V was clipped by 4 bases and J by 0 bases; unmatched bases: 7. Germline V lookup: CDR1 SQVTM, CDR2 ANQGSEA. The CDR3 loop is CSVARWDRNQETQYF. DNA for the CDR3: TGCAGCGTTGCAAGGTGGGACAGGAACCAAGAGACCCAGTACTTC.

As for this clonotype: A much more abundant neighbour one base away suggests this may be a read error. The chain employs TRBV20-1 and TRBJ2-1; perhaps TRBD2 as D (6 bases). Looked up from germline, CDR1 is DFQATT and CDR2 is SNEGSKA (reference sequence). CDR3 length: 15 amino acids. Trimming took 0 bases from V and 4 from J, leaving 13 bases between them. The CDR3: CSARDFSGGYNEQFF. The CDR3 DNA reads TGCAGTGCTAGAGATTTCAGTGGAGGGTACAATGAGCAGTTCTTC.

This clonotype was counted only a few times. The chain has TRBV29-1 and TRBJ2-5; 12 positions match TRBD2. Trimming cost V 6 bases and J 1 base; bases outside gene matches: 6. This CDR3 has 15 residues. CDR1 is SQVTM, CDR2 ANQGSEA, per germline. CDR3 residues: CSVATSGGLQETQYF. The CDR3 DNA reads as TGCAGCGTCGCGACTAGCGGGGGCCTCCAAGAGACCCAGTACTTC.

This clonotype was seen repeatedly, ten times or more. The CDR3 region is CAINRGGYNEQFF. Here the CDR3 DNA reads TGTGCCATCAACAGGGGTGGGTACAATGAGCAGTTCTTC. This rearrangement joins TRBV2 to TRBJ2-1; TRBD1 matches 7 bases. This CDR3 is 13 amino acids long. V trimming: 10 bases; J trimming: 4 bases; junction bases outside the gene matches: 7. Germline V gene data show CDR1 as SNHLY and CDR2 as FYNNEI.

A few counts support this clonotype. The chain uses TRBV2 and TRBJ1-3; no clear D. Germline CDR1 and CDR2: SNHLY and FYNNEI. The CDR3 has 13 amino acids. The V gene lost 1 base and the J gene lost 4 bases, with 5 bases spanning the gap. CDR3 sequence: CASSEVGGNTIYF. As DNA, the CDR3 is TGTGCCAGCAGTGAAGTAGGAGGAAACACCATATATTTT. The entire variable domain, with the rest obtained from reference TRBV2 and TRBJ1-3, is as follows: EPEVTQTPSHQVTQMGQEVILRCVPISNHLYFYWYRQILGQKVEFLVSFYNNEISEKSEIFDDQFSVERPDGSNFTLKIRSTKLEDSAMYFCASSEVGGNTIYFGEGSWLTVV.

This clonotype was detected many times. The V call is TRBV6-5, the J call TRBJ2-5; D not certain. CDR1 is MNHEY and CDR2 is SVGAGI in the germline V gene. V gave up 6 bases and J gave up 10 bases, with 18 bases separating them. This CDR3 comprises 13 residues. As DNA, the CDR3 is TGTGCCAGCAGAAACTCCGGATCGGAGCTCCAGTACTTC. As protein: CASRNSGSELQYF.

This clonotype was observed a handful of times. The V gene is TRBV4-1, the J gene TRBJ1-6; D may be TRBD1 (5 bases). CDR3 length equals 14 residues. Deletions cut 1 base from V and 9 bases from J, with 10 bases between. Per germline, CDR1 MGHRA and CDR2 YSYEKL. The CDR3: CASSQGGVGSPLHF. The CDR3 coding sequence is TGCGCCAGCAGCCAAGGAGGGGTTGGTTCACCCCTCCACTTT.

This clonotype was counted ten times or more. V and J are TRBV3-1 and TRBJ2-1, with 9 bases matching TRBD1. Germline V CDR1 and CDR2: LGHDT, YNNKEL (reference sequence). The CDR3 has 16 amino acids. With 4 bases clipped from V and 7 bases from J, the junction kept 11 bases outside the gene matches. DNA of the CDR3: TGTGCCAGCAGCCCCTGGGACAGGGAAGAAGTTAATGAGCAGTTCTTC. Translation: CASSPWDREEVNEQFF.

This rearrangement joins TRBV5-6 to TRBJ2-5; D assignment may be TRBD1 or TRBD2 (5 bases each). Trimming removed 5 bases at V and 4 bases at J, with 21 bases between. The CDR3 has 16 amino acids. Per the germline V gene, CDR1 is SGHDT and CDR2 is YYEEEE. CDR3 region: CASSLPPTRGGETQYF. CDR3 sequence (DNA): TGTGCCAGCAGTCTCCCCCCCACACGGGGCGGAGAGACCCAGTACTTC. The complete variable domain, with remaining parts taken from reference TRBV5-6 and TRBJ2-5, reads DAGVTQSPTHLIKTRGQQVTLRCSPKSGHDTVSWYQQALGQGPQFIFQYYEEEERQRGNFPDRFSGHQFPNYSSELNVNALLLGDSALYLCASSLPPTRGGETQYFGPGTRLLVL.

In this sample, this clonotype turned up a few times. V is TRBV29-1 and J is TRBJ2-7, with D hard to call. Germline V gene data show CDR1 as SQVTM and CDR2 as ANQGSEA. The CDR3 sequence is 13 residues long. Trimming cost V 7 bases and J 1 base, with 14 bases left between them. CDR3 loop: CSAVTKISYEQYF. CDR3 sequence (DNA): TGCAGCGCGGTGACAAAAATTTCCTACGAGCAGTACTTC.

The chain links TRBV5-1 to TRBJ2-3; TRBD1 or TRBD2 may be the D gene (5 bases each). V was shortened by 3 bases and J by 6 bases, with 17 bases between the two germline ends. Germline V gene data show CDR1 as SGHRS and CDR2 as YFSETQ. The CDR3 extends over 15 amino acids. The CDR3 here is CASSSGTSKLDTQYF. CDR3 sequence (DNA): TGCGCCAGCAGCTCCGGGACGTCGAAGCTGGATACGCAGTATTTT.

The chain carries TRBV12-3 or TRBV12-4 and TRBJ2-3; either TRBD1 or TRBD2 may supply D (5 bases each). The V end was cut by 3 bases, the J end by 4 bases, with 14 bases between. This CDR3 region has 15 residues. The CDR3 nucleotides read TGTGCCAGCAGTTTCGTGGGACCTGGGGCAGATACGCAGTATTTT. It encodes CASSFVGPGADTQYF.

The sample holds a few counts of this clonotype. V usage is TRBV12-3 or TRBV12-4 and J usage is TRBJ1-2; D call uncertain. Trimming stripped 5 bases from V and 0 bases from J, with 10 bases between. CDR3 length: 14 residues. The CDR3 reads CASSRNGANYGYTF. The CDR3, as DNA: TGTGCCAGCAGTAGGAACGGAGCTAACTATGGCTACACCTTC.

This chain links TRBV5-1 with TRBJ2-1, with D possibly TRBD2 on 7 matching bases. Between the trimmed V and J ends, which lost 0 bases and 0 bases, there was a span of 13 bases. The germline gives CDR1 SGHRS, CDR2 YFSETQ. CDR3 length: 17 amino acids. Written as DNA, the CDR3 is TGCGCCAGCAGCTTGGTCGCCGGGGGGCTCTCCTACAATGAGCAGTTCTTC. Its translation: CASSLVAGGLSYNEQFF. Complete variable domain (other parts from reference TRBV5-1 and TRBJ2-1): KAGVTQTPRYLIKTRGQQVTLSCSPISGHRSVSWYQQTPGQGLQFLFEYFSETQRNKGNFPGRFSGRQFSNSRSEMNVSTLELGDSALYLCASSLVAGGLSYNEQFFGPGTRLTVL.

The chain combines TRBV5-5 with TRBJ2-5, with D tentatively TRBD1 or TRBD2 (5 bases each). Germline CDR1 reads SGHKS; CDR2 reads YYEKEE (reference sequence). Trimming left V 1 base short and J 5 bases short, with 12 bases between. This CDR3 region has 14 residues. The CDR3, as DNA: TGTGCCAGCAGCTTGCCCGGGGCCGTGGAGACCCAGTACTTC. Protein: CASSLPGAVETQYF.

This clonotype was detected many times. The junction differs from germline at one of its ends, possibly a read error. The chain employs TRBV10-3 and TRBJ1-3, with TRBD1 as a possible D gene (5 bases). The CDR3 length is 14 residues. Germline CDR1 reads ENHRY; CDR2 reads SYGVKD. The CDR3 reads CAITEGSSGNTIYF. DNA of the CDR3: TGTGCCATCACTGAGGGGAGCTCTGGAAACACCATATATTTT.